This is a list of T cell receptor beta chains from one sample in a study of T-cell memory formation after mild COVID-19. Each CDR3 protein is one row after TCRdb ran MiXCR on the 5' RACE reads. The table shows 550,000 to 600,000 distinct CDR3 sequences, with roughly a sixth occurring only once. Source material: PBMCs or a T cell subset sorted from them (not recorded which). The source of these receptors is an adult woman who had mild COVID-19 (a few samples of this study predate the infection). Cell type and time point are not known. Each CDR3 is given with its conserved first and last residue. D genes are given only for firm matches. The size of a clone is reported for some rows only, either as once, few or many, or as a class for expanded clones.

v_gene	d_gene	abundance	j_gene	CDR3nt	CDR3aa
TRBV5-1	TRBD1	-	TRBJ1-3	TGCGCCAGCAGCTTTGGACAGGAGGTTCCTGGAAACACCATATATTTT	CASSFGQEVPGNTIYF
TRBV12-3/TRBV12-4	TRBD1	-	TRBJ1-2	TGTGCCAGCAGTCCTCCGACAGGGGGCGATGGCTACACCTTC	CASSPPTGGDGYTF
TRBV2	-	few	TRBJ2-7	TGTGCCAGCAGTGAATCATCAGGGTGGTACTTC	CASSESSGWYF
TRBV6-5	TRBD1	few	TRBJ2-3	TGTGCCAGCAGTTACGGGAATCAGGGGGCGGATACGCAGTATTTT	CASSYGNQGADTQYF
TRBV24-1	TRBD1	-	TRBJ2-3	TGTGCCACCAGTGACCGACAGGGGAGGGATACGCAGTATTTT	CATSDRQGRDTQYF
TRBV2	-	few	TRBJ2-5	TGTGCCAGCAGGAGGGGACCGAACCAAGAGACCCAGTACTTC	CASRRGPNQETQYF
TRBV9	TRBD2	few	TRBJ2-2	TGTGCCAGCAGCGCCCTAGCGGGGGGGAACACCGGGGAGCTGTTTTTT	CASSALAGGNTGELFF
TRBV5-1	-	few	TRBJ2-3	TGCGCCAGCAGCTTGGCCCCCTGGGAGGTAGATACGCAGTATTTT	CASSLAPWEVDTQYF
TRBV20-1	-	-	TRBJ1-3	TGCAGTGCTACAGGGGTCGGAAACACCATATATTTT	CSATGVGNTIYF
TRBV7-2	TRBD1	few	TRBJ2-5	TGTGCCAGCAGCTTACAAGGGACAGGGAGGGGAGAGACCCAGTACTTC	CASSLQGTGRGETQYF
TRBV7-3	-	-	TRBJ1-1	TGTGCCAGCAGCCCCGGTTGGGTGGGCACTGAAGCTTTCTTT	CASSPGWVGTEAFF
TRBV7-9	-	many	TRBJ1-1	TGTGCCAGCAGCTTAGCGGGCAGGGGTATCACTGAAGCTTTCTTT	CASSLAGRGITEAFF
TRBV7-9	-	-	TRBJ1-1	TGTGCCAGCAGCCGGGGGGCGCAGGGCACTGAAGCTTTCTTT	CASSRGAQGTEAFF
TRBV4-3	TRBD2	-	TRBJ2-1	TGCGCCAGCAGCCAAGATTGGGCTAGCGGGGGCAATGAGCAGTTCTTC	CASSQDWASGGNEQFF
TRBV7-2	-	-	TRBJ1-2	TGTGCCAGCAGCTCCTGGGGGGGGCAAGGTGGCTACACCTTC	CASSSWGGQGGYTF
TRBV29-1	-	-	TRBJ1-1	TGCAGCGTCGCATCTCTTGGTGGGGGGAACACTGAAGCTTTCTTT	CSVASLGGGNTEAFF
TRBV7-2	-	few	TRBJ2-1	TGTGCCAGCAGCTTAACGTGGGAGCAGTTCTTC	CASSLTWEQFF
TRBV5-1	-	few	TRBJ2-3	TGCGCCAGCAGCCGGGACCGGCGGGCAGATACGCAGTATTTT	CASSRDRRADTQYF